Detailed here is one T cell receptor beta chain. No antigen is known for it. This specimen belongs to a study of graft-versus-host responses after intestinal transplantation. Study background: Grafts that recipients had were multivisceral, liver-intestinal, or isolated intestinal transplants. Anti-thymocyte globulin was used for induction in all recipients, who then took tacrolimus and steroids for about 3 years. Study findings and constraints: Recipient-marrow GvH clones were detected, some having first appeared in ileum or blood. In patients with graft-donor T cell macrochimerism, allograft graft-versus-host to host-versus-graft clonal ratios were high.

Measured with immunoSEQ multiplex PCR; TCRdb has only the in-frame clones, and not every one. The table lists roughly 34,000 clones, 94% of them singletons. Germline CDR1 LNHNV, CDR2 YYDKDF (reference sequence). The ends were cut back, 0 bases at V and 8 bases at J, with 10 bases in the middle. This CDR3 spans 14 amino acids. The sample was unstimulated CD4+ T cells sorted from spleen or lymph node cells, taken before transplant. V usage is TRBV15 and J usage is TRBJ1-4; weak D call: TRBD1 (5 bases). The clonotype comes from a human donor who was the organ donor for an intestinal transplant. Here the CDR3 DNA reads TGTGCCACCAGCAGAGATTACGACAGCGAAAAACTGTTTTTT. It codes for CATSRDYDSEKLFF.